This T cell receptor (beta chain) was retrieved from a study of beta chain features in type 1 diabetes. The wider study: What patients shared with healthy donors was a similar profile of age, gender and cell yields.

The CDR3 loop spans 14 amino acids. V shed 1 base and J 6 bases; nucleotides not matched to a gene: 4. Per the germline V gene, CDR1 is SGHNT and CDR2 is YYREEE (reference sequence). Comments on this clone: Its antigen is not known.

Sorting that relied on CD45RO/CCR7/CD25/CD127/CD95/CD27 yielded CD4+ naive, central memory, regulatory and stem cell-like memory cells. What was sequenced were expressed TCRB transcripts, since all of the isolated RNA had been reverse transcribed. Produced via immunoSEQ multiplex PCR; TCRdb's table is partial and in-frame only. Among about 270,000 clones listed, 14% were seen once. Study findings and constraints: It was not settled here whether HLA type affects TCRB rearrangement. Shorter TCRB CDR3s, moderately but significantly so, were found in Type 1 diabetes patients in all four CD4+ subsets. TCRB repertoires of naive, central memory and Treg cells appeared more similar among patients than among healthy donors.

The chain recombines TRBV5-4 with TRBJ2-7; 10 bases are shared with TRBD2. Sequenced material: naive CD4+ T cells from blood. This clonotype was sampled from a man aged 30-40 years with type 1 diabetes. The CDR3 DNA reads TGTGCCAGCAGCTTGTTGCTAGCGGGAGCCGAGCAGTACTTC. Translated: CASSLLLAGAEQYF.